This TCR beta chain was identified during a study of blood T cell repertoires in COVID-19. V gave up 2 bases and J gave up 5 bases, with 18 bases separating them. Germline-derived CDR1 and CDR2 are SGHDN and FVKESK. This CDR3 spans 16 amino acids. Study processing details: Amplification from reference gene primers served as the basis for estimated nucleated cell counts. The protocol was immunoSEQ multiplex PCR, while the TCRdb copy is restricted to in-frame clones and leaves out a portion. Clonal size and the V and J genes are those of that table, whereas D and trimming came from the DNA. The table has approximately 170,000 clones, approximately 87% seen once.

The source material was peripheral blood. The source of this sequence is a woman aged 55-75 years with COVID-19, enrolled during active disease. The chain carries TRBV14 and TRBJ1-2, with TRBD1 as a possible D gene (5 bases). The CDR3: CASSQFVTAGEYGYTF. The CDR3 region has the DNA TGTGCCAGCAGCCAATTTGTGACAGCTGGAGAGTATGGCTACACCTTC.